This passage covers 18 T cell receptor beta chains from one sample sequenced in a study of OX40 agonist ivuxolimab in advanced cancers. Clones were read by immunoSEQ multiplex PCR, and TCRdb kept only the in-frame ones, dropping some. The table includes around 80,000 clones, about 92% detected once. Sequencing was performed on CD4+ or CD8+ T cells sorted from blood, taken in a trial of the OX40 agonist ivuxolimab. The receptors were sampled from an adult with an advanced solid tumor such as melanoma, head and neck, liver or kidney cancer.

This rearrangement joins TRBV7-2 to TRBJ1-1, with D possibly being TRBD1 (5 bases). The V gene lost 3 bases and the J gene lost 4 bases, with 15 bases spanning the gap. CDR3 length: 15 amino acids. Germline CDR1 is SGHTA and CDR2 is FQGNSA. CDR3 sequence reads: CASSLGTGGGTEAFF. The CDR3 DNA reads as TGTGCCAGCAGCTTGGGGACGGGCGGTGGCACTGAAGCTTTCTTT.

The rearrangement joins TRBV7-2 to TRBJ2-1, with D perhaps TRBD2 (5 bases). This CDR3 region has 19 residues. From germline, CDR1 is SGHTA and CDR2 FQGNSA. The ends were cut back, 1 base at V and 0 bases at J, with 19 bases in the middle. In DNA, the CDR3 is TGTGCCAGCAGCTTAGTATTTCTAGCCGGGGAACTCTCCTACAATGAGCAGTTCTTC. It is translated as CASSLVFLAGELSYNEQFF. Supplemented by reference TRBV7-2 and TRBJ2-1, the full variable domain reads GAGVSQSPSNKVTEKGKDVELRCDPISGHTALYWYRQSLGQGLEFLIYFQGNSAPDKSGLPSDRFSAERTGGSVSTLTIQRTQQEDSAVYLCASSLVFLAGELSYNEQFFGPGTRLTVL.

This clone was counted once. The DNA for the CDR3 is TGCGCCAGCAGCCATACTAGCGGGGAGACCCAGTACTTC. Protein: CASSHTSGETQYF. The V call is TRBV4-3, the J call TRBJ2-5, with 9 bases matching TRBD2. V was pared by 3 bases and J by 5 bases, with 1 base of the junction left unmatched. From germline, CDR1 is LGHNA and CDR2 YSLEER. CDR3 size: 13 residues.

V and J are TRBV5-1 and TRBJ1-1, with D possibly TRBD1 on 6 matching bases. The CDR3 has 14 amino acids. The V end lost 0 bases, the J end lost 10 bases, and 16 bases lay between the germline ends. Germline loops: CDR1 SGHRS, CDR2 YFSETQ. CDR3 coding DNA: TGCGCCAGCAGCTTGGTTGTGGCAGGGGAAACAGCTTTCTTT. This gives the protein CASSLVVAGETAFF.

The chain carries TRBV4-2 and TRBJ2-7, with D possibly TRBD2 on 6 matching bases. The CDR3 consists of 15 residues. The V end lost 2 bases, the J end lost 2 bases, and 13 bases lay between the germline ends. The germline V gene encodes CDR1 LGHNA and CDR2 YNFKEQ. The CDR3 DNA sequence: TGTGCCAGCAGCCAAAATAGCGGAGCCCCCTACGAGCAGTACTTC. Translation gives CASSQNSGAPYEQYF.

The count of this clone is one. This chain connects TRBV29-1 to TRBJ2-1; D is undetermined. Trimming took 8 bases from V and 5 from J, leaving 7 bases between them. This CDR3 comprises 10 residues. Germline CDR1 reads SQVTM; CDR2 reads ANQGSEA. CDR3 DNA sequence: TGCAGCACCTACGACAATGAGCAGTTCTTC. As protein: CSTYDNEQFF.

CDR3 amino acids: CASSPGQGDQPQHF. CDR3 DNA sequence: TGTGCCAGCAGCCCTGGACAGGGAGATCAGCCCCAGCATTTT. The V and J genes are TRBV5-5 and TRBJ1-5, with TRBD1 identical over 8 bases. Germline V gives CDR1 SGHKS, CDR2 YYEKEE (reference sequence). This CDR3 contains 14 residues. V gave up 4 bases and J gave up 5 bases; unmatched junction bases: 5.

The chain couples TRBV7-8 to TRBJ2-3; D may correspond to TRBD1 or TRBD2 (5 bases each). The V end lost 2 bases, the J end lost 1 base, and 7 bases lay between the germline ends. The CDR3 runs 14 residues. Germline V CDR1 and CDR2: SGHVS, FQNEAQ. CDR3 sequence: CASSLRGGTDTQYF. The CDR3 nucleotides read TGTGCCAGCAGCTTAAGAGGGGGCACAGATACGCAGTATTTT.

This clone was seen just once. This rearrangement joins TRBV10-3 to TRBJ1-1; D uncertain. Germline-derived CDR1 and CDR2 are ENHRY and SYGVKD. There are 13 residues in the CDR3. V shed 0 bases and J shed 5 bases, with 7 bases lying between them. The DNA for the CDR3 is TGTGCCATCAGTGAGTCGGAGGGTACTGAAGCTTTCTTT. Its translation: CAISESEGTEAFF.

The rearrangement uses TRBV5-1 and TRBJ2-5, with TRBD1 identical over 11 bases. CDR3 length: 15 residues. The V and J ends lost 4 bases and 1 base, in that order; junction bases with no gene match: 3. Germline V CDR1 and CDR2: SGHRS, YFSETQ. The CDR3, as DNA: TGCGCCAGCAGCGGGGGACAGGGGGGCCAAGAGACCCAGTACTTC. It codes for CASSGGQGGQETQYF.

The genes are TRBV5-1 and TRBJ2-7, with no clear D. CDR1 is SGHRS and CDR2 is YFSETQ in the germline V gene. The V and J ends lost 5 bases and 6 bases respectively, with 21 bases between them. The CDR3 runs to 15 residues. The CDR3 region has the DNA TGCGCCAGCAGTTCAGTGGAGACGGTTAATAGCGAGCAGTACTTC. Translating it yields CASSSVETVNSEQYF.

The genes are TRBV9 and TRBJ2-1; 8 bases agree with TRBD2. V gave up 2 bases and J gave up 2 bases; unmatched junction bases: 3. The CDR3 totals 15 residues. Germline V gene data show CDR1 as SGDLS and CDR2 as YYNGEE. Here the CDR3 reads CASSVTGGAYNEQFF. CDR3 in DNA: TGTGCCAGCAGCGTCACCGGGGGGGCCTACAATGAGCAGTTCTTC.

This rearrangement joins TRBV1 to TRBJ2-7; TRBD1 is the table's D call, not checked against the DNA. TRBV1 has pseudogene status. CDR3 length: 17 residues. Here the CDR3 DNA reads TGCACCAGCAGCCCCAGAACAGTACGGCAGCCGTTCTACGAGCAGTACTTC. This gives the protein CTSSPRTVRQPFYEQYF.

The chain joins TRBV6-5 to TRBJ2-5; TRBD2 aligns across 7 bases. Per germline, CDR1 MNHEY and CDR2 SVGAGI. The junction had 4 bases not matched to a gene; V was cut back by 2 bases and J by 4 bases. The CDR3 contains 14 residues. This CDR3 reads CASSYIGGIETQYF. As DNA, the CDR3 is TGTGCCAGCAGTTACATCGGGGGGATAGAGACCCAGTACTTC.

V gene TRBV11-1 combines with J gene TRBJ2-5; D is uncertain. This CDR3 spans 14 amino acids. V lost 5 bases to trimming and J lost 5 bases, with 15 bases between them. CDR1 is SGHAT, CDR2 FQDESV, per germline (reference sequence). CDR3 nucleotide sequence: TGTGCCAGCAGCACCCACCAGAGCCAGGAGACCCAGTACTTC. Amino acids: CASSTHQSQETQYF. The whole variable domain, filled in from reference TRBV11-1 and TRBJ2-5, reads EAEVAQSPRYKITEKSQAVAFWCDPISGHATLYWYRQILGQGPELLVQFQDESVVDDSQLPKDRFSAERLKGVDSTLKIQPAELGDSAMYLCASSTHQSQETQYFGPGTRLLVL.

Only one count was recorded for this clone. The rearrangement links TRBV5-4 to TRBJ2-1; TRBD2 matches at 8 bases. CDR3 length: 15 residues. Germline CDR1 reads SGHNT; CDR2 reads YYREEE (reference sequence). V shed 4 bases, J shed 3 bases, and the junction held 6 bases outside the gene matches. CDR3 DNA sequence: TGTGCCAGCAGCCCCCCAGCGGGGGTCTACAATGAGCAGTTCTTC. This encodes CASSPPAGVYNEQFF.

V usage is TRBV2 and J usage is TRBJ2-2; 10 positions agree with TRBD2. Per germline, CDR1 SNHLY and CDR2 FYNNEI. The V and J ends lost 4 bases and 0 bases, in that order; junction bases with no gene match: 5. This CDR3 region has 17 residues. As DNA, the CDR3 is TGTGCCAGCAGTGCGATTAGCGGGGGGCCGAACACCGGGGAGCTGTTTTTT. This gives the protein CASSAISGGPNTGELFF.

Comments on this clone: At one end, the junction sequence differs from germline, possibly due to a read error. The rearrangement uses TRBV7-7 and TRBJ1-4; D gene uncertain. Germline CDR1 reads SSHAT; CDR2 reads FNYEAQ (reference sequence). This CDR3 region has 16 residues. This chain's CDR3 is CASSPGPGATNEKLFF. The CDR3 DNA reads TGTGCTAGCAGCCCCGGCCCGGGAGCAACTAATGAAAAACTGTTTTTT.